Included here is one T cell receptor beta chain sequence, with context. Germline V CDR1 and CDR2: SGHRS, YFSETQ. The J segment lost 2 bases and the V segment lost 4 bases, leaving 5 bases of the junction unmatched. This CDR3 region has 14 residues. The data stem from a study of beta chain features in type 1 diabetes. The isolated RNA, all of it, was reverse transcribed, so expressed TCRB transcripts were what got sequenced. The table came from immunoSEQ multiplex PCR; TCRdb's copy has only in-frame clones and leaves some out. The profile shows around 500,000 clones, approximately 31% of them singletons.

The TCR comes from a man aged 18 to 30 in good health. Specimen: naive CD4+ T cells from blood. The V gene is TRBV5-1, the J gene TRBJ2-7, with TRBD1 identical over 8 bases. The CDR3 region has the DNA TGCGCCAGCAGCGGGACAGGCCTAGCCTACGAGCAGTACTTC. Protein: CASSGTGLAYEQYF.